This is a list of T cell receptor beta chains from one sample in a study of blood T cell repertoires in COVID-19. Sequencing was performed with immunoSEQ multiplex PCR; in TCRdb, only in-frame clones are kept and a portion is missing. The sample holds about 33,000 clones, roughly 85% seen once. The sample consisted of peripheral blood. All receptors derive from a human donor in a cohort sampled during active COVID-19. Both conserved end residues are part of each CDR3. The D gene is left open where the match is weak. Only some rows state a clone size, as once, few, many or a class for expanded clones.

NA,TRBJ1-4,NA,TRBV21-1,CASTGTTNEKLFF,TGTGCCAGCACGGGGACAACTAATGAAAAACTGTTTTTT
TRBD1,TRBJ2-3,NA,TRBV7-3,CASSLIPGTGGQDTQYF,TGTGCCAGCAGCTTAATTCCCGGGACAGGAGGGCAAGATACGCAGTATTTT
NA,TRBJ2-3,NA,TRBV13,CASSLGAGDTQYF,TGTGCCAGCAGCTTAGGGGCGGGAGATACGCAGTATTTT
NA,TRBJ1-2,NA,TRBV9,CASSSTEAVLYGYGYTF,TGTGCCAGCAGTTCTACTGAGGCGGTACTTTATGGGTATGGCTACACCTTC
TRBD1,TRBJ1-1,NA,TRBV28,CASSSGTGGREAFF,TGTGCCAGCAGTTCGGGGACAGGGGGGAGAGAAGCTTTCTTT
NA,TRBJ2-7,NA,TRBV10-3,CAILTSPYEQYF,TGTGCCATCCTTACTAGCCCCTACGAGCAGTACTTC
TRBD1,TRBJ2-2,NA,TRBV19,CASSWGTGDTGELFF,TGTGCCAGTAGTTGGGGGACAGGGGACACCGGGGAGCTGTTTTTT
TRBD1,TRBJ2-7,NA,TRBV6-5,CASTGTGGFYEQYF,TGTGCCAGCACCGGGACAGGGGGCTTCTACGAGCAGTACTTC
TRBD1,TRBJ1-5,NA,TRBV5-8,CASSFRDRNQPQHF,TGTGCCAGCAGCTTTAGGGACAGGAATCAGCCCCAGCATTTT
NA,TRBJ1-5,NA,TRBV5-5,CASSQILSFGNQPQHF,TGTGCCAGCAGCCAAATATTGAGTTTCGGCAATCAGCCCCAGCATTTT
NA,TRBJ2-7,NA,TRBV24-1,CATSDTYEQYF,TGTGCCACCAGTGATACATACGAGCAGTACTTC
TRBD2,TRBJ2-2,NA,TRBV11-2,CASSLVLLATAETGELFF,TGTGCCAGCAGCTTAGTCTTACTAGCGACAGCCGAGACCGGGGAGCTGTTTTTT
TRBD2,TRBJ2-7,NA,TRBV4-1,CASSQLAGGIYEQYF,TGCGCCAGCAGCCAGCTAGCGGGTGGGATCTACGAGCAGTACTTC
TRBD1,TRBJ2-1,NA,TRBV4-2,CASSQILGTGGGEQFF,TGTGCCAGCAGCCAAATCCTAGGGACAGGGGGCGGTGAGCAGTTCTTC
NA,TRBJ1-2,NA,TRBV18,CASSPLETGAYGYTF,TGTGCCAGCTCACCACTCGAAACTGGGGCCTATGGCTACACCTTC
NA,TRBJ2-7,NA,TRBV28,CASSFGRGYEQYF,TGTGCCAGCAGTTTCGGCAGGGGCTACGAGCAGTACTTC
NA,TRBJ2-5,NA,TRBV6-5,CASTTRGAEETQYF,TGTGCCAGCACTACCAGGGGGGCAGAAGAGACCCAGTACTTC
NA,TRBJ2-3,NA,TRBV11-2,CASSTKAGGGDTQYF,TGTGCCAGCAGCACCAAGGCCGGGGGAGGAGATACGCAGTATTTT
NA,TRBJ1-1,NA,TRBV27,CASSLTANTEAFF,TGTGCCAGCAGTTTAACAGCGAACACTGAAGCTTTCTTT
NA,TRBJ2-2,NA,TRBV5-8,CASSFQSGTGELFF,TGTGCCAGCAGCTTCCAATCGGGGACCGGGGAGCTGTTTTTT
NA,TRBJ2-7,NA,TRBV19,CASSITREWAYEQYF,TGTGCCAGTAGTATCACGCGGGAATGGGCCTACGAGCAGTACTTC
NA,TRBJ1-1,NA,TRBV6-5,CASSSGTWRAFF,TGTGCCAGCAGTTCTGGGACTTGGCGGGCTTTCTTT
TRBD1,TRBJ1-3,NA,TRBV19,CASSIGQGQPGNTIYF,TGTGCCAGTAGTATCGGGCAGGGACAGCCTGGAAACACCATATATTTT
TRBD2,TRBJ2-3,NA,TRBV4-1,CASSQGGLATSTDTQYF,TGCGCCAGCAGCCAAGGGGGACTAGCGACGAGCACAGATACGCAGTATTTT
NA,TRBJ1-4,NA,TRBV27,CASSFRPGHGLEKLFF,TGTGCCAGCAGTTTCCGTCCGGGACACGGACTTGAAAAACTGTTTTTT
TRBD1,TRBJ2-2,few,TRBV5-1,CASTGTATNTGELFF,TGCGCCAGCACGGGGACAGCTACCAACACCGGGGAGCTGTTTTTT
TRBD2,TRBJ2-1,once,TRBV19,CASSRSGGSGNEQFF,TGTGCCAGTAGTAGAAGCGGGGGTTCAGGCAATGAGCAGTTCTTC
NA,TRBJ2-7,NA,TRBV13,CASSLFSRPHEQYF,TGTGCCAGCAGCTTATTCAGCAGGCCTCACGAGCAGTACTTC
NA,TRBJ2-7,few,TRBV10-1,CASSPTVYYEQYF,TGCGCCAGCAGCCCGACAGTGTACTACGAGCAGTACTTC
NA,TRBJ2-7,NA,TRBV5-6,CASSYRVYEQYF,TGTGCCAGCAGTTACAGGGTCTACGAGCAGTACTTC
NA,TRBJ1-5,NA,TRBV28,CASSLSTGGGNQPQHF,TGTGCCAGCAGTTTGTCTACGGGAGGCGGCAATCAGCCCCAGCATTTT
TRBD1,TRBJ1-5,NA,TRBV18,CASSPETGSGQPQHF,TGTGCCAGCTCACCCGAGACAGGGTCGGGTCAGCCCCAGCATTTT
NA,TRBJ2-1,NA,TRBV11-3,CASSLDGTDYNEQFF,TGTGCCAGCAGCTTAGATGGGACTGACTACAATGAGCAGTTCTTC
TRBD1,TRBJ1-5,NA,TRBV28,CASRYPEQGSNQPQHF,TGTGCCAGCAGATACCCGGAACAGGGGAGCAATCAGCCCCAGCATTTT
TRBD2,TRBJ2-5,NA,TRBV18,CASSRRTSTSQETQYF,TGTGCCAGCTCACGAAGGACTAGTACTTCTCAAGAGACCCAGTACTTC
NA,TRBJ2-5,NA,TRBV5-1,CASSLVLGPKQETQYF,TGCGCCAGCAGCTTGGTTTTGGGGCCGAAACAAGAGACCCAGTACTTC
NA,TRBJ2-1,NA,TRBV5-1,CASSLDGGPYNEQFF,TGCGCCAGCAGCTTGGATGGCGGCCCCTACAATGAGCAGTTCTTC
TRBD2,TRBJ2-2,few,TRBV7-3,CASSPGGLANTGELFF,TGTGCCAGCAGCCCGGGAGGCCTCGCGAACACCGGGGAGCTGTTTTTT
NA,TRBJ1-4,NA,TRBV18,CASSPLGAGNEKLFF,TGTGCCAGCTCTCCCCTGGGGGCCGGTAATGAAAAACTGTTTTTT
NA,TRBJ2-1,once,TRBV24-1,CATSGPTANEQFF,TGTGCCACCAGTGGGCCGACTGCCAATGAGCAGTTCTTC
TRBD1,TRBJ1-2,NA,TRBV6-5,CASSSGGGYGYTF,TGTGCCAGCAGTTCAGGGGGCGGCTATGGCTACACCTTC
TRBD2,TRBJ2-7,NA,TRBV9,CASSVEWSGGEEQYF,TGTGCCAGCAGCGTAGAATGGTCGGGAGGGGAGGAGCAGTACTTC
NA,TRBJ2-7,NA,TRBV7-9,CASSPPPTYSPANEQYF,TGTGCCAGCAGCCCTCCTCCTACGTACTCCCCCGCAAACGAGCAGTACTTC
NA,TRBJ1-2,NA,TRBV6-5,CASSTPGAIYGYTF,TGTGCCAGCAGTACCCCAGGGGCGATCTATGGCTACACCTTC
NA,TRBJ1-1,NA,TRBV28,CASSPTGNAEAFF,TGTGCCAGCAGCCCTACAGGGAACGCTGAAGCTTTCTTT
TRBD1,TRBJ2-7,medium-sized,TRBV2,CASSAGTGAGYEQYF,TGTGCCAGCAGCGCCGGGACAGGGGCAGGCTACGAGCAGTACTTC
TRBD1,TRBJ2-7,NA,TRBV12-5,CATDQPLTGDEQYF,TGTGCTACCGACCAACCCCTGACAGGGGACGAGCAGTACTTC
TRBD2,TRBJ2-7,once,TRBV5-4,CASSAGASGTYEQYF,TGTGCCAGCAGCGCGGGGGCTAGCGGGACCTACGAGCAGTACTTC
NA,TRBJ2-1,NA,TRBV11-2,CASSLPGEQFF,TGTGCCAGCAGCTTGCCGGGGGAGCAGTTCTTC
TRBD1,TRBJ1-5,NA,TRBV6-6,CASSYPRTGNNQPQHF,TGTGCCAGCAGTTACCCCCGGACAGGGAACAATCAGCCCCAGCATTTT
TRBD2,TRBJ2-7,NA,TRBV29-1,CSVYREGIYEQYF,TGCAGCGTTTACCGGGAGGGCATCTACGAGCAGTACTTC
TRBD2,TRBJ2-1,NA,TRBV7-6,CASSPRLAGGHNEQFF,TGTGCCAGCAGCCCTAGACTAGCGGGGGGTCACAATGAGCAGTTCTTC
TRBD1,TRBJ2-1,once,TRBV24-1,CATSEQGARINEQFF,TGTGCCACCAGTGAACAGGGGGCGCGTATAAATGAGCAGTTCTTC
TRBD1,TRBJ2-2,NA,TRBV5-1,CASTQGGDTGELFF,TGCGCCAGCACCCAAGGGGGCGACACCGGGGAGCTGTTTTTT
NA,TRBJ1-5,NA,TRBV19,CASSRSDRTRQPQHF,TGTGCCAGTAGTAGGTCCGACAGGACGAGGCAGCCCCAGCATTTT
TRBD2,TRBJ2-7,NA,TRBV4-2,CASSQAPGTRDLPSQYF,TGTGCCAGCAGCCAAGCCCCCGGGACTAGGGATCTCCCATCTCAGTACTTC
NA,TRBJ2-3,NA,TRBV4-2,CASSQFGSSNTDTQYF,TGTGCCAGCAGCCAATTCGGGAGCTCTAACACAGATACGCAGTATTTT